This T cell receptor beta chain was retrieved from a study of blood T cells in healthy people across ages. Study conclusions and caveats: Compared with aged donors, long-lived donors showed fewer expanded clones, suggesting selection.

With respect to this clonotype: The target antigen is unknown.

PBMCs, at least 6.5 million per sample, were isolated. Primers used in a second PCR of roughly 6 to 11 cycles were a sample-barcoded 5' primer and a J-beta primer mix. TCRdb reanalysed the 5' RACE reads using MiXCR and keeps one entry per CDR3 protein. The repertoire holds over 750,000 distinct CDR3 sequences, with roughly 25% as singletons. The sample was also reused in another study, on T cells of mothers and their children. From that paper: About six children, together with their three healthy Caucasian mothers, made up the donors. Per child, 2.5 million to 3 million TCR beta CDR3 reads were obtained, against over 9 million per mother.

The origin of this receptor is a boy younger than 18 in good health. Sequences were obtained from blood.

Written as DNA, the CDR3 is TGTGCCAGCGTCGAGACTAGCGGAATCCAAGAGACCCAGTACTTC. Translation: CASVETSGIQETQYF. This chain connects TRBV2 to TRBJ2-5; 9 nucleotides match TRBD2. Trimming removed 8 bases from V and 1 base from J; junction bases left unmatched: 8. There are 15 residues in the CDR3. Germline lookup yields CDR1 SNHLY and CDR2 FYNNEI.